This T cell receptor beta chain is from a study of T cell changes during pregnancy in multiple sclerosis. Produced via immunoSEQ multiplex PCR; TCRdb's table is partial and in-frame only. The sample carries around 100,000 clones, approximately 90% recorded once. Germline CDR1 and CDR2: SGHRS and YFSETQ. CDR3 size: 15 residues. Losses at the gene ends were 4 bases for V and 4 bases for J; bases not matched to a gene: 8. The rearrangement links TRBV5-1 to TRBJ2-7; 10 bases are a match to TRBD1. This receptor was obtained from a female donor with multiple sclerosis, enrolled in a pregnancy study. The sequenced sample was peripheral blood, obtained after pregnancy. The CDR3 sequence is CASSVTGGAWYEQYF. In DNA form, the CDR3 reads TGCGCCAGCAGCGTGACAGGGGGCGCGTGGTACGAGCAGTACTTC.